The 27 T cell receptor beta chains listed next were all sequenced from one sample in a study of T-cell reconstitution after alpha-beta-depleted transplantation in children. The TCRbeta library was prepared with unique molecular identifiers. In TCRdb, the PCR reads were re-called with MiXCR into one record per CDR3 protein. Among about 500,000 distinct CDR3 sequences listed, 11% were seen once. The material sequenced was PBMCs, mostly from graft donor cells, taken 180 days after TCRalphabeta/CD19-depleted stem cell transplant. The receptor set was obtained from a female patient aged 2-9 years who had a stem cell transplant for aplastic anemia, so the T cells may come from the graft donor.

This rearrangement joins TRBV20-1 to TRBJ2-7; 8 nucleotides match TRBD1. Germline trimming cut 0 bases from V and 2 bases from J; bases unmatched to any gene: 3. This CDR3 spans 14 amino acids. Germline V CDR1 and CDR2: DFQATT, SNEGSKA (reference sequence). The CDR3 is CSARDQGAPYEQYV. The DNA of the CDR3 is TGCAGTGCTAGAGATCAGGGGGCCCCCTACGAGCAGTACGTC.

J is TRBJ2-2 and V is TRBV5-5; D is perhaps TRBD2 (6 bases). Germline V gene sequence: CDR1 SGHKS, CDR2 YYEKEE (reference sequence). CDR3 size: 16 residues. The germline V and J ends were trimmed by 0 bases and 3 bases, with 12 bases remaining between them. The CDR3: CASSLAPQRDTGELFF. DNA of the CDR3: TGTGCCAGCAGCTTGGCTCCCCAGCGGGACACCGGGGAGCTGTTTTTT. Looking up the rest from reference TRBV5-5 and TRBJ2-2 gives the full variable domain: DAGVTQSPTHLIKTRGQQVTLRCSPISGHKSVSWYQQVLGQGPQFIFQYYEKEERGRGNFPDRFSARQFPNYSSELNVNALLLGDSALYLCASSLAPQRDTGELFFGEGSRLTVL.

CDR3 bases: TGTGCCATCAGGGACAGGGTGGAACAGCCCCAGCATTTT. It translates to CAIRDRVEQPQHF. The V call is TRBV10-3, the J call TRBJ1-5; 8 bases are shared with TRBD1. The germline V gene has CDR1 ENHRY and CDR2 SYGVKD. V was clipped by 6 bases and J by 7 bases; unmatched bases: 5. The CDR3 has 13 amino acids.

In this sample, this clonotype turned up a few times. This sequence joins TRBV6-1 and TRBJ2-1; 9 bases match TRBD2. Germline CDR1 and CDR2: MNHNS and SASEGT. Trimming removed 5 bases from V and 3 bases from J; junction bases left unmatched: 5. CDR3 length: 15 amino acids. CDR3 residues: CASSLAGWGYNEQFF. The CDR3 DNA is TGTGCCAGCAGTCTAGCGGGATGGGGCTACAATGAGCAGTTCTTC.

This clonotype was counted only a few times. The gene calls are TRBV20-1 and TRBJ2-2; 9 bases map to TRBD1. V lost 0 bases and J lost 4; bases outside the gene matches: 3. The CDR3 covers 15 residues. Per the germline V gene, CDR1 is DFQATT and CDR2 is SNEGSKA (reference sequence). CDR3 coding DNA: TGCAGTGCTAGAGAGGTGACAGGGGGCACCGGGGAGCTGTTTTTT. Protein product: CSAREVTGGTGELFF.

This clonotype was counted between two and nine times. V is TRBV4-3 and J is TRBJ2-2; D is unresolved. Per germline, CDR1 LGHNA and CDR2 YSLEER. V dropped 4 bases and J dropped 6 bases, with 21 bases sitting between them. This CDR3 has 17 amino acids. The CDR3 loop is CASSRAYTRLEAGELFF. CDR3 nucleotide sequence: TGCGCCAGCAGCCGGGCTTATACGCGGCTTGAGGCCGGGGAGCTGTTTTTT.

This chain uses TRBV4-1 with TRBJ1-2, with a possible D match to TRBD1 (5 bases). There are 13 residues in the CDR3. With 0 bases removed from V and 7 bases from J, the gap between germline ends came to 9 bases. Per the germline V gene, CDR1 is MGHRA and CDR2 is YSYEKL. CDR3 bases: TGCGCCAGCAGCCAAGATATCAGGGTTGGCTACACCTTC. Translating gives CASSQDIRVGYTF.

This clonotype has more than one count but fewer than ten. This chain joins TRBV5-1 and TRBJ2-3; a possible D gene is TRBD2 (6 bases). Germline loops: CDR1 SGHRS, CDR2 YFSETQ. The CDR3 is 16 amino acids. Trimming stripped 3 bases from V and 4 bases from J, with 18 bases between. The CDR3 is CASSSDWGVGADTQYF. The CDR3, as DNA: TGCGCCAGCAGCTCCGACTGGGGGGTTGGCGCAGATACGCAGTATTTT.

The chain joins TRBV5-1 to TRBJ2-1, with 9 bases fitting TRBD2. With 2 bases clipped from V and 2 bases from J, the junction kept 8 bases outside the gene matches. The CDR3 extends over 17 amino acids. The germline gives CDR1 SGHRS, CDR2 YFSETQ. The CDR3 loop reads CASSLRTSDSPYNEQFF. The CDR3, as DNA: TGCGCCAGCAGCTTACGGACTAGCGACTCCCCCTACAATGAGCAGTTCTTC.

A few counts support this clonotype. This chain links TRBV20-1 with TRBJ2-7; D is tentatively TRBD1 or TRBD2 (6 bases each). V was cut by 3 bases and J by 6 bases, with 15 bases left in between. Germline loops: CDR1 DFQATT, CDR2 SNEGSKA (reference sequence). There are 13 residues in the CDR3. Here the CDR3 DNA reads TGCAGTGCTAGGGGGGGCGCTGGTGGCGAGCAGTACTTC. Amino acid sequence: CSARGGAGGEQYF.

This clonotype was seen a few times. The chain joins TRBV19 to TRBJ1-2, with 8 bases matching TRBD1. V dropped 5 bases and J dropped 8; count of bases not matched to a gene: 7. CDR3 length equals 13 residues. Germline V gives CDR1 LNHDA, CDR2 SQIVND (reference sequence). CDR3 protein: CASSLTDRDGYTF. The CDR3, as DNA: TGTGCCAGTAGTCTCACGGACAGGGACGGCTACACCTTC.

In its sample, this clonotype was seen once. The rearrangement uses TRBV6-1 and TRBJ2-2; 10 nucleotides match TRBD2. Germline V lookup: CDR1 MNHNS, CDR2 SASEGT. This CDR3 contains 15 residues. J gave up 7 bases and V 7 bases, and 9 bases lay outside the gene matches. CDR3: CASKDGTSVVGELFF. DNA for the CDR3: TGTGCCAGCAAGGACGGGACTAGCGTTGTCGGGGAGCTGTTTTTT.

In nucleotides, the CDR3 is TGTGCCAGTAGTAAGGGTGCCACTGAAGCTTTCTTT. This encodes CASSKGATEAFF. The rearrangement links TRBV19 to TRBJ1-1; D unresolved. V shed 4 bases and J shed 4 bases, with 7 bases lying between them. Germline values: CDR1 LNHDA, CDR2 SQIVND (reference sequence). The CDR3 is made up of 12 amino acids.

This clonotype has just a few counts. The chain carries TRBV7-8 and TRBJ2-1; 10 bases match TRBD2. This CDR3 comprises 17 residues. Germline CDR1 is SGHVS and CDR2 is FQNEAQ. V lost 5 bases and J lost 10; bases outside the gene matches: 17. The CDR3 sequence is CASSPLFGTSVSWEQFF. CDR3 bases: TGTGCCAGCAGCCCATTATTCGGGACTAGCGTGTCATGGGAGCAGTTCTTC.

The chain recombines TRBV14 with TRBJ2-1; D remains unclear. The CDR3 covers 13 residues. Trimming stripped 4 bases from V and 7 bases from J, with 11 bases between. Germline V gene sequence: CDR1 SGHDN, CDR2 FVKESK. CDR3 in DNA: TGTGCCAGCAGCCGCTTTTTGGGGAATGAGCAGTTCTTC. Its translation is CASSRFLGNEQFF.

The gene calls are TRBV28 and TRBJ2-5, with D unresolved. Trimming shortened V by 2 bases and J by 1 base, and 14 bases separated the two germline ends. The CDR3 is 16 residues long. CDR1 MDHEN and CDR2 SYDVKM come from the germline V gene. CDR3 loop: CASSLRAQLLQETQYF. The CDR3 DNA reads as TGTGCCAGCAGTTTAAGAGCGCAGCTCCTCCAAGAGACCCAGTACTTC.

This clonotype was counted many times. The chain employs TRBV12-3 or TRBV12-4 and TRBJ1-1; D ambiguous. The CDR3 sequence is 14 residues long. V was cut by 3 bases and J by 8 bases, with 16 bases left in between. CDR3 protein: CASSFLMGVLEAFF. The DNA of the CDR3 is TGTGCCAGCAGTTTCTTGATGGGAGTATTGGAAGCTTTCTTT.

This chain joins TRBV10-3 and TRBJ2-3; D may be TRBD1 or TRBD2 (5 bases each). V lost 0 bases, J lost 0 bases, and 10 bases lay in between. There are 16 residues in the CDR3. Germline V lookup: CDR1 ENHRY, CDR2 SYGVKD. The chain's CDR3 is CAISESGPRSTDTQYF. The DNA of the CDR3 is TGTGCCATCAGTGAGTCGGGACCCAGGAGCACAGATACGCAGTATTTT.

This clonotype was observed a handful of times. CDR3 nucleotide sequence: TGCAGTGCCAGGGGGCCTAGCGGGAGCAGCTATGAGCAGTTCTTC. Translating gives CSARGPSGSSYEQFF. The chain has TRBV20-1 and TRBJ2-1, with TRBD2 matching 10 bases. Germline assignment: CDR1 DFQATT and CDR2 SNEGSKA (reference sequence). The CDR3 length is 15 residues. V lost 6 bases to trimming and J lost 8 bases; unmatched junction nucleotides: 13.

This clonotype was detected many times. The chain's CDR3 is CSVWGQGTYGYTF. Written as DNA, the CDR3 is TGCAGCGTATGGGGCCAGGGCACATATGGCTACACCTTC. This chain connects TRBV29-1 to TRBJ1-2; D is perhaps TRBD1 (5 bases). This CDR3 comprises 13 residues. V dropped 6 bases and J dropped 5 bases, with 16 bases sitting between them. In germline, CDR1 is SQVTM, CDR2 ANQGSEA. Based on the CDR3 plus reference TRBV29-1 and TRBJ1-2, the full variable domain is SAVISQKPSRDICQRGTSLTIQCQVDSQVTMMFWYRQQPGQSLTLIATANQGSEATYESGFVIDKFPISRPNLTFSTLTVSNMSPEDSSIYLCSVWGQGTYGYTFGSGTRLTVV.

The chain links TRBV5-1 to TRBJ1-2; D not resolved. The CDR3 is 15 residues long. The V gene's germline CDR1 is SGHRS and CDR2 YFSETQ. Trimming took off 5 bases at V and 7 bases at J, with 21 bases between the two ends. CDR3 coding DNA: TGCGCCAGCAGGCCGGACCCGAATTGGAGGAGTGGCTACACCTTC. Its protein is CASRPDPNWRSGYTF.

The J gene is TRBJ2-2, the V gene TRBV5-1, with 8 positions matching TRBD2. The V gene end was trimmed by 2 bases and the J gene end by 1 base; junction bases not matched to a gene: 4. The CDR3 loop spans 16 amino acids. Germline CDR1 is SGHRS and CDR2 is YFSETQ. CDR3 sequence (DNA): TGCGCCAGCAGCTTAACTAGCGGAAAGAACACCGGGGAGCTGTTTTTT. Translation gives CASSLTSGKNTGELFF.

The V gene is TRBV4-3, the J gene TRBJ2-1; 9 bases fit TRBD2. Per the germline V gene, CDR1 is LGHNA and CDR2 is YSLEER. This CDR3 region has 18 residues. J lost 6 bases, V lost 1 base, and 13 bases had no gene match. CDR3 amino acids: CASSQGGSGSLFSNEQFF. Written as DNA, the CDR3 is TGCGCCAGCAGCCAAGGGGGTAGCGGGAGCCTATTTAGCAATGAGCAGTTCTTC.

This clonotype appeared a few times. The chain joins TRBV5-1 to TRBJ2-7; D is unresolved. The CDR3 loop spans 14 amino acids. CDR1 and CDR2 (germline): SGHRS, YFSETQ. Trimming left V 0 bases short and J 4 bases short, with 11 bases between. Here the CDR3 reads CASSLALGPYEQYV. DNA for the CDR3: TGCGCCAGCAGCTTGGCCCTAGGGCCGTACGAGCAGTACGTC.

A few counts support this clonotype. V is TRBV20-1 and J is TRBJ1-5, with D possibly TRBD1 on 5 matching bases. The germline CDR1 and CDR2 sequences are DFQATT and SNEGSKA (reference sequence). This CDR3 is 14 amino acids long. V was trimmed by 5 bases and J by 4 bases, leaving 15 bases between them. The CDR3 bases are TGCAGTGCTTCCCCCCGCAGGGATAATCAGCCCCAGCATTTT. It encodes CSASPRRDNQPQHF.

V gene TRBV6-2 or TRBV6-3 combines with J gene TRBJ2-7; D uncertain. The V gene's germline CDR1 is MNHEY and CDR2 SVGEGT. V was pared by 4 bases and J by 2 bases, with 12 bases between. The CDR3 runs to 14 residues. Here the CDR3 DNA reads TGTGCCAGCAGTTGGGAAGGCCCTACCTACGAGCAGTACTTC. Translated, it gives CASSWEGPTYEQYF.

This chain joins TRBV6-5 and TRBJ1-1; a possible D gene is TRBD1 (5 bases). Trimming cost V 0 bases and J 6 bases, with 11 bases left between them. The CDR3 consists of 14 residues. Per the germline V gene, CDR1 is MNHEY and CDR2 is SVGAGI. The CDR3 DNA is TGTGCCAGCAGTTACTCTGGGACGGATCCTGAAGCTTTCTTT. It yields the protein CASSYSGTDPEAFF.